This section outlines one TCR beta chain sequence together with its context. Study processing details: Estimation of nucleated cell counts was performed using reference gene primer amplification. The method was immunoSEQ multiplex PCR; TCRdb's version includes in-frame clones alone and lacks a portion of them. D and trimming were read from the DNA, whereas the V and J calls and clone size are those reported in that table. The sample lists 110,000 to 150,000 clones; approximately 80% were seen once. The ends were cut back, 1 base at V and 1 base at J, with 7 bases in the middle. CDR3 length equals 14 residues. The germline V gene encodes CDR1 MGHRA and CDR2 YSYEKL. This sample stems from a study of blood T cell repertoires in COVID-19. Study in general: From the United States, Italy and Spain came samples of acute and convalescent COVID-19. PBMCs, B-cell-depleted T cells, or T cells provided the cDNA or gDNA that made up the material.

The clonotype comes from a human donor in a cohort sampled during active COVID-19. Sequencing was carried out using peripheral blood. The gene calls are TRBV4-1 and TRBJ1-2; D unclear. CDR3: CASSQGQNNYGYTF. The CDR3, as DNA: TGCGCCAGCAGCCAAGGACAAAATAACTATGGCTACACCTTC.